One sample yielded the 21 T cell receptor beta chains listed below, sequenced in a study of blood T cells in healthy people across ages (dated by TCRdb to between 2014 and 2017). Library preparation was by 5' RACE. The sequencer was an Illumina HiSeq 2500. A second roughly 6 to 12 cycle PCR used a sample-barcoded 5' primer and a J-beta primer mix. TCRdb handled the public reads itself, with Q25 trimming in fastp and clone calling in MiXCR, and kept productive beta chains. Each CDR3 protein gets just one entry, which takes the most common genes and DNA from the rows behind it. For this sample there are 1 million or so distinct CDR3 sequences; about 25% appear just once. Less than 0.85% of the sample comes from the top ten. The same specimen was also included in a second study, on T cells of mothers and their children.

The sequenced sample consisted of blood. The receptor source for this set is a girl aged 2-10 years in good health.

V and J are TRBV20-1 and TRBJ2-2; no reliable D call. The CDR3 contains 16 residues. From germline, CDR1 is DFQATT and CDR2 SNEGSKA (reference sequence). V was clipped by 0 bases and J by 1 base, with 12 bases between them. This CDR3 is CSARDNRRLNTGELFF. CDR3 in DNA: TGCAGTGCTAGAGATAATCGGCGGCTGAACACCGGGGAGCTGTTTTTT.

J is TRBJ2-7 and V is TRBV29-1; D might be TRBD1 (5 bases). The DNA matches TRBJ2-5 better at its end, which makes the J call doubtful. Germline V gene sequence: CDR1 SQVTM, CDR2 ANQGSEA. The length of the CDR3 is 14 residues. The DNA for the CDR3 is TGCAGCGTTGAATCTGTGCGGACACAAGAGACCCAGTACTTC. The encoded protein is CSVESVRTQETQYF.

This sequence joins TRBV7-9 and TRBJ2-5; D may be TRBD1 (6 bases). This CDR3 region has 14 residues. V lost 0 bases and J lost 2, with 7 bases in between. Germline values: CDR1 SEHNR, CDR2 FQNEAQ (reference sequence). The CDR3 nucleotides read TGTGCCAGCAGCTTAGCGGACAGACAAGAGACCCAGTACTTC. Translated: CASSLADRQETQYF.

This chain links TRBV7-9 with TRBJ2-1; D gene unclear. The CDR3 totals 17 residues. Trimming pared 5 bases from V and 0 bases from J, leaving 17 bases between. Germline assignment: CDR1 SEHNR and CDR2 FQNEAQ (reference sequence). The CDR3 loop is CASSPPLGYSSYNEQFF. CDR3 DNA sequence: TGTGCCAGCAGCCCCCCTTTGGGCTATAGCTCCTACAATGAGCAGTTCTTC.

The J gene is TRBJ2-5, the V gene TRBV4-3, with 9 positions matching TRBD2. This CDR3 region has 17 residues. V shed 4 bases, J shed 7 bases, and the junction held 16 bases outside the gene matches. Germline CDR1 is LGHNA and CDR2 is YSLEER. CDR3 amino acids: CASSPLGSGGPFGTQYF. In DNA form, the CDR3 reads TGCGCCAGCAGCCCTTTAGGGAGCGGGGGGCCCTTCGGGACCCAGTACTTC.

This clonotype was seen a handful of times. The chain employs TRBV20-1 and TRBJ2-4, with D perhaps matching TRBD1 (6 bases). V lost 3 bases and J lost 6, with 12 bases in between. Germline V gene sequence: CDR1 DFQATT, CDR2 SNEGSKA (reference sequence). The CDR3 is 13 residues long. CDR3 nucleotide sequence: TGCAGTGCTAGGGCCGGGACACTAAACATTCAGTACTTC. Translated: CSARAGTLNIQYF.

This clonotype was recorded a few times. The rearrangement uses TRBV4-3 and TRBJ2-3, with 7 bases identical to TRBD2. Trimming cost V 0 bases and J 4 bases; bases outside gene matches: 10. Germline CDR1 is LGHNA and CDR2 is YSLEER. CDR3 size: 17 residues. CDR3 coding DNA: TGCGCCAGCAGCCAAGATAGCGGACTAGAGGGCTCAGATACGCAGTATTTT. Residues: CASSQDSGLEGSDTQYF.

The V gene is TRBV2, the J gene TRBJ1-4; possibly TRBD1 for D (6 bases). CDR1 is SNHLY, CDR2 FYNNEI, per germline. The germline V and J ends were trimmed by 6 bases and 12 bases, with 14 bases remaining between them. The CDR3 is made up of 12 amino acids. The CDR3 DNA reads TGTGCCAGCAGGGACAGTCGGGGGCAACTGTTTTTT. This gives the protein CASRDSRGQLFF.

This clonotype has only a few counts. The chain carries TRBV4-3 and TRBJ1-4, with a possible D match to TRBD1 (5 bases). The germline gives CDR1 LGHNA, CDR2 YSLEER. The CDR3 is made up of 17 amino acids. V gave up 1 base and J gave up 4 bases, with 16 bases separating them. CDR3 DNA: TGCGCCAGCAGCCAAGCTAGGGAGGGGCCGGTTAATGAAAAACTGTTTTTT. Translating gives CASSQAREGPVNEKLFF.

The chain couples TRBV7-2 to TRBJ1-2; 8 nucleotides match TRBD1. The CDR3 runs to 15 residues. The germline gives CDR1 SGHTA, CDR2 FQGNSA. V trimming: 5 bases; J trimming: 2 bases; junction bases outside the gene matches: 7. The CDR3 loop is CASSPSTGENYGYTF. Here the CDR3 DNA reads TGTGCCAGCAGCCCCTCGACAGGGGAGAACTATGGCTACACCTTC.

The V and J genes are TRBV20-1 and TRBJ2-5; D not certain. V shed 5 bases and J shed 4 bases, with 8 bases lying between them. CDR3 size: 11 residues. CDR1 and CDR2 (germline): DFQATT, SNEGSKA (reference sequence). The DNA for the CDR3 is TGCAGTGCTGACATTGCAGAGACCCAGTACTTC. The encoded protein is CSADIAETQYF.

This rearrangement joins TRBV28 to TRBJ2-1; no firm D call. The CDR3 contains 17 residues. Germline V CDR1 and CDR2: MDHEN, SYDVKM. Trimming pared 4 bases from V and 5 bases from J, leaving 21 bases between. This CDR3 is CASSYPPKPNPDNEQFF. The CDR3 DNA reads TGTGCCAGCAGTTACCCGCCAAAGCCTAATCCGGACAATGAGCAGTTCTTC.

The chain is built from TRBV15 and TRBJ1-2; no clear D gene. Trimming cost V 0 bases and J 4 bases, with 12 bases left between them. Germline CDR1 reads LNHNV; CDR2 reads YYDKDF (reference sequence). The CDR3 is 15 residues long. CDR3 amino acids: CATSRDRRGFYGYTF. CDR3 DNA sequence: TGTGCCACCAGCAGAGATCGTCGGGGTTTCTATGGCTACACCTTC.

The chain recombines TRBV9 with TRBJ1-1; D is undetermined. Germline CDR1 and CDR2: SGDLS and YYNGEE. There are 13 residues in the CDR3. Deletions cut 0 bases from V and 5 bases from J, with 8 bases between. The CDR3 DNA reads as TGTGCCAGCAGCGTAGCTGGTTTGACTGAAGCTTTCTTT. This sequence encodes CASSVAGLTEAFF.

The chain combines TRBV27 with TRBJ2-7, with TRBD1 matching over 7 bases. Germline V lookup: CDR1 MNHEY, CDR2 SMNVEV (reference sequence). There are 14 residues in the CDR3. With V trimmed by 5 bases and J by 4 bases, 8 bases remained unmatched. The DNA of the CDR3 is TGTGCCAGCAGTCCAATACAACAGGGGTACGAGCAGTACTTC. Protein sequence: CASSPIQQGYEQYF.

This clonotype came up a few times. This chain links TRBV11-3 with TRBJ2-3, with D possibly matching TRBD1 (5 bases). Germline V gene lookup returns CDR1 SGHNT and CDR2 YENEEA. The CDR3 contains 14 residues. V was clipped by 5 bases and J by 4 bases, with 13 bases between them. The CDR3: CASSQQGSSDTQYF. CDR3 DNA: TGTGCCAGCAGCCAGCAGGGTTCATCAGATACGCAGTATTTT.

This clonotype appeared many times. The J gene is TRBJ1-4, the V gene TRBV4-1, with 9 bases identical to TRBD1. The CDR3 loop spans 16 amino acids. The trim removed 3 bases at V and 7 bases at J, leaving 9 bases unmatched. Germline V lookup: CDR1 MGHRA, CDR2 YSYEKL. The CDR3 sequence: CASSQGTGTGFEKLFF. For the CDR3, the DNA is TGCGCCAGCAGCCAGGGTACCGGGACAGGGTTTGAAAAACTGTTTTTT.

The chain couples TRBV20-1 to TRBJ1-6; possible D gene TRBD1, 5 bases. CDR1 and CDR2 from the germline V gene are DFQATT and SNEGSKA (reference sequence). The CDR3 is 13 residues long. Trimming removed 3 bases from V and 9 bases from J, with 12 bases in between. CDR3 protein: CSASEGRSSPLHF. DNA for the CDR3: TGCAGTGCTAGCGAGGGGAGAAGTTCACCCCTCCACTTT.

The chain uses TRBV7-8 and TRBJ2-5; possibly TRBD2 for D (5 bases). The V and J ends lost 5 bases and 11 bases respectively, with 15 bases between them. The CDR3 spans 12 residues. The germline gives CDR1 SGHVS, CDR2 FQNEAQ. In DNA form, the CDR3 reads TGTGCCAGCAGCCCGGACGTGAGGGAGCAGTACTTC. It yields the protein CASSPDVREQYF.

This clonotype was counted a few times. The J gene is TRBJ2-5, the V gene TRBV21-1; TRBD1 is the table's D call and was not checked against the DNA. TRBV21-1 is a known pseudogene. The CDR3 is made up of 13 amino acids. In DNA form, the CDR3 reads TGTGCCAGCAGCAAACGGACATTAGAGACCCAGTACTTC. As protein: CASSKRTLETQYF.

V usage is TRBV15 and J usage is TRBJ1-5, with D possibly matching TRBD1 (6 bases). Germline-derived CDR1 and CDR2 are LNHNV and YYDKDF (reference sequence). The CDR3 has 16 amino acids. V lost 5 bases, J lost 2 bases, and 16 bases lay in between. CDR3 sequence: CATSGGSGEGNQPQHF. The CDR3 nucleotides are TGTGCCACCAGCGGAGGCTCAGGGGAAGGCAATCAGCCCCAGCATTTT.